One TCR beta chain is described in this entry. These data belong to a study of PD-1 blockade in classical Hodgkin lymphoma. V lost 0 bases to trimming and J lost 1 base; unmatched junction nucleotides: 12. The CDR3 sequence is 18 residues long. The germline gives CDR1 SGDLS, CDR2 YYNGEE. Produced via immunoSEQ multiplex PCR; TCRdb's table is partial and in-frame only. The sample contains tens of thousands of clones, roughly 88% of which appear only once. Time point: cycle 4 day 1 (C4D1), after five to seven weeks of nivolumab. All patients relapsed after autologous stem cell transplantation, and brentuximab vedotin exposure varied.

This sequence was found in a human donor with classical Hodgkin lymphoma. V usage is TRBV9 and J usage is TRBJ1-2, with 7 bases identical to TRBD1. Specimen: peripheral blood mononuclear cells (PBMCs), collected before the fourth cycle of nivolumab. This CDR3 is CASSVVEPRGTVNYGYTF. In DNA, the CDR3 is TGTGCCAGCAGCGTAGTGGAACCCCGCGGGACAGTTAACTATGGCTACACCTTC.